The sequence of this T cell receptor beta chain was determined in a study of T cell responses to AZD1222 COVID-19 vaccine. Libraries were prepared by immunoSEQ multiplex PCR; TCRdb keeps only in-frame clonotypes and omits some of them. The sample shows 120,000 to 150,000 clones, roughly 90% of them seen only once. V dropped 5 bases and J dropped 6 bases, with 10 bases sitting between them. CDR1 and CDR2 (germline): SEHNR, FQNEAQ (reference sequence). The CDR3 is 12 residues long. This chain joins TRBV7-9 and TRBJ1-1, with D perhaps TRBD1 (5 bases). This receptor was identified in an adult in good health. Sequenced here: peripheral blood, sampled on day 0 of AZD1222 vaccination. For the CDR3, the DNA is TGTGCCAGCAGCCGAGGGGCGGCTGAAGCTTTCTTT. Residues: CASSRGAAEAFF.